This record covers a single T cell receptor (beta chain). This record comes from a study of blood T cells in healthy people across ages. Then a second PCR, running about 7 to 11 cycles, was carried out with a sample-barcoded 5' primer and a J-beta primer mix. TCRdb processed the 5' RACE reads anew with MiXCR; each CDR3 protein has one entry. This sample carries about 720,000 distinct CDR3 sequences, about a fifth of them seen once, and the ten largest clones take less than 25%. The V segment lost 7 bases and the J segment 0 bases; nucleotides outside the gene matches: 15. The CDR3 runs to 19 residues. Germline assignment: CDR1 DFQATT and CDR2 SNEGSKA (reference sequence).

This sequence originates from a man between 65 and 85 years old in good health. The sample comprised blood. This chain connects TRBV20-1 to TRBJ2-4, with TRBD2 matching over 13 bases. CDR3 protein: CSEELAGLAGDLAKNIQYF. CDR3 nucleotides: TGCAGTGAAGAGTTAGCCGGACTAGCGGGGGACCTAGCCAAAAACATTCAGTACTTC.